This T cell receptor beta chain was sequenced for a study of T cell repertoires in cytomegalovirus infection. For the study at large: Through public TCR beta signatures, both CMV infection and matching HLA type were indicated. Points from the study as a whole: Dominating the ex vivo response were TCR beta clonotypes that were CMV-specific and HLA-C-restricted. Based on cumulative public TCR beta family frequency, carriers of CMV plus the relevant HLA were identified.

There are many counts of this clonotype. Antigen unknown. From the reads, TCRdb called clonotypes with MiXCR, one entry per CDR3 protein. Counted here are hundreds of thousands of distinct CDR3 sequences, approximately 11% occurring once; the ten biggest clones make up roughly 10%. Sequencing input: PBMCs. This TCR was recovered from a human donor in good health (CMV status not recorded). Some clones in this sample may be carry-over from other donors' samples.

The CDR3 DNA follows: TGTGCCAGCATTCTACAGGGGGTTGCTAACTATGGCTACACCTTC. Translating gives CASILQGVANYGYTF. The chain has TRBV28 and TRBJ1-2, with 8 bases lining up with TRBD1. Trimming cost V 7 bases and J 0 bases; bases outside gene matches: 7. CDR1 MDHEN and CDR2 SYDVKM come from the germline V gene. This CDR3 has 15 amino acids.